This T cell receptor beta chain was observed in a study of blood T cell repertoires in COVID-19. In the study overall: Acute-phase and convalescent COVID-19 samples originated in the United States, Italy and Spain. The cDNA or gDNA used as material had been derived from T cells, B-cell-depleted T cells, or PBMCs.

In the original analysis: The assay estimated nucleated cells by amplifying reference gene primers. Clones were sequenced by immunoSEQ multiplex PCR, and TCRdb holds only the in-frame ones, with some missing. The V and J calls and clone size come from that table; D and trimming were worked out from the DNA. Found here are around 700,000 clones, approximately 90% of them singletons; the top ten hold 0.2% to 0.3%. The CDR3 contains 15 residues. V was pared by 5 bases and J by 5 bases, with 9 bases of the junction left unmatched. Looked up from germline, CDR1 is LGHDT and CDR2 is YNNKEL (reference sequence).

This TCR came from a woman aged 18-29 years with acute or convalescent COVID-19. The sample consisted of peripheral blood. The chain is built from TRBV3-1 (or the pseudogene TRBV3-2) and TRBJ1-1; 9 bases are shared with TRBD1. The CDR3 is CASSSTDRGGTEAFF. The CDR3 DNA reads TGTGCCAGCAGCAGTACCGACAGGGGGGGGACTGAAGCTTTCTTT.